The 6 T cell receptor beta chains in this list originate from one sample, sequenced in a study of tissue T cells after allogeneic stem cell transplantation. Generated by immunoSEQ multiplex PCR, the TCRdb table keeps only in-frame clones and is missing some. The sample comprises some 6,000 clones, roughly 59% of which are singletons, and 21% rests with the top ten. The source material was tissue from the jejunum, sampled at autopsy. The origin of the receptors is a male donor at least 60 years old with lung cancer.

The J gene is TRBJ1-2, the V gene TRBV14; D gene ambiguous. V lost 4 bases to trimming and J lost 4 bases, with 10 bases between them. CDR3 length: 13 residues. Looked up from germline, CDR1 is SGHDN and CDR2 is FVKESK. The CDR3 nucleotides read TGTGCCAGCAGCCCTGAGGACCGCTATGGCTACACCTTC. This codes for CASSPEDRYGYTF.

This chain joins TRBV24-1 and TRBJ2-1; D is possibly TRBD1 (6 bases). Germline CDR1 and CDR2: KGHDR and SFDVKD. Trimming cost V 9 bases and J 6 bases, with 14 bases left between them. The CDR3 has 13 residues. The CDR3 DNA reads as TGTGCCACCCAAGGGACAAGTTTCAATGAGCAGTTCTTC. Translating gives CATQGTSFNEQFF.

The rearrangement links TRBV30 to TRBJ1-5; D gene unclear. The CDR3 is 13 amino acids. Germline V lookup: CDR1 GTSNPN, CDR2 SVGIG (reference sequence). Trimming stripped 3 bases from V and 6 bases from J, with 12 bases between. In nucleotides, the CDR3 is TGTGCCTGGAGAGAGGGCGCGACTCAGCCCCAGCATTTT. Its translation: CAWREGATQPQHF.

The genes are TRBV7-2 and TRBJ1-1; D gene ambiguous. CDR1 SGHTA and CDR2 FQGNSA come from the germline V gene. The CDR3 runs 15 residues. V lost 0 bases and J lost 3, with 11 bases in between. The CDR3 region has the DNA TGTGCCAGCAGCTTAGCTCGCGGAGTGTACACTGAAGCTTTCTTT. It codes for CASSLARGVYTEAFF. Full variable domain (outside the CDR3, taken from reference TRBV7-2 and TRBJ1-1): GAGVSQSPSNKVTEKGKDVELRCDPISGHTALYWYRQSLGQGLEFLIYFQGNSAPDKSGLPSDRFSAERTGGSVSTLTIQRTQQEDSAVYLCASSLARGVYTEAFFGQGTRLTVV.

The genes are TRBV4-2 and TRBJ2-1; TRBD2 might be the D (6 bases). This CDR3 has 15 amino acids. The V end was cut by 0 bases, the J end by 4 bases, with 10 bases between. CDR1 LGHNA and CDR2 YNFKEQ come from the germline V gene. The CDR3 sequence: CASSQEASEYNEQFF. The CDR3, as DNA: TGTGCCAGCAGCCAAGAGGCTAGCGAGTACAATGAGCAGTTCTTC.

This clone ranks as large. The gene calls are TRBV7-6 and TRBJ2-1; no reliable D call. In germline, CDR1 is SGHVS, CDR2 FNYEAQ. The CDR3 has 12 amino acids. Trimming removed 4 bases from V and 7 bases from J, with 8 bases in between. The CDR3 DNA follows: TGTGCCAGCAGCTACCTTTTGAATGAGCAGTTCTTC. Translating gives CASSYLLNEQFF.